Listed below are T cell receptor beta chains from one sample, sequenced in a study of T cell repertoires in cytomegalovirus infection. TCRdb re-analysed the reads in MiXCR, keeping a single row per CDR3 protein. The sample contains roughly 500,000 distinct CDR3 sequences, about 15% of which appear only once. Sample: CD8+ T cells from PBMCs. The receptor source for this set is a human donor in good health (CMV status not recorded). Some clones in this sample may be carry-over from other donors' samples. Each CDR3 is given with its conserved first and last residue. Fields, in order: clone size, V gene, J gene, D gene, CDR3 protein, CDR3 DNA. D genes are given only for firm matches. Clone size, where shown, is once, few, many, or a class for clones that have expanded.

many	TRBV7-9	TRBJ2-1	TRBD1	CASTHTQTGPSYNEQFF	TGTGCCAGCACGCACACCCAGACAGGGCCGTCGTATAATGAGCAGTTCTTC
NA	TRBV12-3/TRBV12-4	TRBJ1-1	NA	CASTPTAYTEAFF	TGTGCCAGCACCCCGACAGCCTACACTGAAGCTTTCTTT
many	TRBV7-8	TRBJ2-2	NA	CASSLPSRWTGELFF	TGTGCCAGCAGCTTACCAAGCCGGTGGACCGGGGAGCTGTTTTTT
few	TRBV14	TRBJ2-7	NA	CASSGDRVFTEQYF	TGTGCCAGCAGCGGCGACCGCGTCTTTACCGAGCAGTACTTC
NA	TRBV6-5	TRBJ2-1	TRBD2	CASSYLGTTNNEQFF	TGTGCCAGCAGTTACTTGGGGACTACTAACAATGAGCAGTTCTTC
NA	TRBV15	TRBJ2-7	TRBD1	CATSGTGGWNEQYF	TGTGCCACCTCCGGTACAGGGGGTTGGAACGAGCAGTACTTC
many	TRBV27	TRBJ1-5	NA	CASSPGGINQPQHF	TGTGCCAGCAGTCCGGGGGGCATCAATCAGCCCCAGCATTTT
NA	TRBV4-1	TRBJ1-1	TRBD1	CASSQDGIWDRENTEAFF	TGCGCCAGCAGCCAAGACGGGATTTGGGACAGAGAGAACACTGAAGCTTTCTTT
many	TRBV7-9	TRBJ1-5	TRBD1	CASSLSRTGAQPQHF	TGTGCCAGCAGCTTATCCCGGACAGGAGCTCAGCCCCAGCATTTT
many	TRBV6-5	TRBJ2-7	NA	CASSYSAGGGYEQYF	TGTGCCAGCAGTTACTCAGCAGGGGGAGGTTACGAGCAGTACTTC
many	TRBV7-9	TRBJ1-2	NA	CASSPLRDSLFYGYTF	TGTGCCAGCAGCCCACTACGGGACTCATTATTCTATGGCTACACCTTC
many	TRBV7-9	TRBJ1-4	NA	CASSLAGADEKLFF	TGTGCCAGCAGCCTGGCAGGGGCAGACGAAAAACTGTTTTTT
NA	TRBV6-6	TRBJ1-6	NA	CASSYYSYRDYSPLHF	TGTGCCAGCAGTTATTATTCCTACAGGGATTATTCACCCCTCCACTTT